This T cell receptor beta chain was recorded in a study of cytomegalovirus exposure and HLA in healthy donors. CDR3 size: 15 residues. Germline CDR1 and CDR2: LGHNT and FRNRAP. V dropped 3 bases and J dropped 5 bases, with 16 bases sitting between them. The PCR had 60 Vbeta and 13 Jbeta primers. Generated by immunoSEQ multiplex PCR, the TCRdb table keeps only in-frame clones and is missing some. This sample has a few hundred thousand clones, with more than 60% found just once. V and J are TRBV12-5 and TRBJ2-5, with a possible D match to TRBD2 (5 bases). This receptor was obtained from a middle-aged man in good health and CMV-seronegative. The source material was PBMCs. The CDR3 reads CASGFAFGELETQYF. In DNA form, the CDR3 reads TGTGCTAGTGGTTTTGCCTTCGGGGAGTTGGAGACCCAGTACTTC. The variable domain in full, completed from reference TRBV12-5 and TRBJ2-5, reads DARVTQTPRHKVTEMGQEVTMRCQPILGHNTVFWYRQTMMQGLELLAYFRNRAPLDDSGMPKDRFSAEMPDATLATLKIQPSEPRDSAVYFCASGFAFGELETQYFGPGTRLLVL.